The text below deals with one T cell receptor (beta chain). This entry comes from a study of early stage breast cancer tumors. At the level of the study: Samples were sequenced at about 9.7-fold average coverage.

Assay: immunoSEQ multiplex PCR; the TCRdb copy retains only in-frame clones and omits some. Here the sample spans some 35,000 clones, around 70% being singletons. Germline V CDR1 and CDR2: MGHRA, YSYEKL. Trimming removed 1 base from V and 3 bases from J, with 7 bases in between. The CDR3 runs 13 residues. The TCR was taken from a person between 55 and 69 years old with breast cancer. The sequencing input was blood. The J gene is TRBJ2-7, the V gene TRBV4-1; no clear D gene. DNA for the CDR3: TGCGCCAGCAGCCAAGGACGAAACTACGAGCAGTACTTC. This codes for CASSQGRNYEQYF.